One and the same sample provided the 12 T cell receptor beta chains below, sequenced in a study of T cell changes during pregnancy in multiple sclerosis. Sequenced by immunoSEQ multiplex PCR; TCRdb stores in-frame clones only, minus some. The table has roughly 30,000 clones, 89% seen once. The material sequenced was CD4+ T cells from peripheral blood mononuclear cells, taken in the first trimester of pregnancy. The receptor set was obtained from a female donor in good health, enrolled as a control in a pregnancy study.

CDR3 DNA sequence: TGTGCCAGCAGAGACAGGTCTAATGAAAAACTGTTTTTT. This encodes CASRDRSNEKLFF. This chain connects TRBV7-9 to TRBJ1-4; D possibly corresponds to TRBD1 (6 bases). With 6 bases removed from V and 3 bases from J, the gap between germline ends came to 8 bases. Germline CDR1 reads SEHNR; CDR2 reads FQNEAQ (reference sequence). There are 13 residues in the CDR3.

This chain links TRBV30 with TRBJ2-2; 8 bases agree with TRBD2. With 8 bases clipped from V and 3 bases from J, the junction kept 2 bases outside the gene matches. Germline CDR1 is GTSNPN and CDR2 is SVGIG (reference sequence). There are 12 residues in the CDR3. This chain's CDR3 is CAAREDTGELFF. The DNA for the CDR3 is TGTGCCGCGCGGGAGGACACCGGGGAGCTGTTTTTT.

The J gene is TRBJ1-1, the V gene TRBV5-4; 9 nucleotides agree with TRBD1. V was pared by 4 bases and J by 1 base, with 5 bases of the junction left unmatched. Germline V lookup: CDR1 SGHNT, CDR2 YYREEE (reference sequence). The CDR3 sequence is 15 residues long. CDR3 nucleotide sequence: TGTGCCAGCAGCCCCGGACAGGGGAAGAACACTGAAGCTTTCTTT. It encodes CASSPGQGKNTEAFF.

The rearrangement links TRBV19 to TRBJ2-7; 10 bases agree with TRBD2. CDR1 and CDR2 from the germline V gene are LNHDA and SQIVND (reference sequence). The V gene end was trimmed by 2 bases and the J gene end by 5 bases; junction bases not matched to a gene: 6. The CDR3 is 15 amino acids. CDR3 DNA: TGTGCCAGTAGTATATGGCTAGCGGGAGTTCACGAGCAGTACTTC. It translates to CASSIWLAGVHEQYF.

The V and J genes are TRBV10-3 and TRBJ2-3, with a tentative D call TRBD2 (5 bases). There are 12 residues in the CDR3. Per the germline V gene, CDR1 is ENHRY and CDR2 is SYGVKD. V dropped 2 bases and J dropped 7 bases, with 7 bases sitting between them. CDR3 DNA: TGTGCCATCAGTGAGGAGGGCCATACGCAGTATTTT. Amino acid sequence: CAISEEGHTQYF.

The V and J genes are TRBV10-3 and TRBJ2-3; 9 nucleotides match TRBD2. Trimming at V came to 6 bases and at J to 2 bases, leaving 3 bases not matched to a gene. Germline CDR1 reads ENHRY; CDR2 reads SYGVKD. CDR3 length: 14 amino acids. This chain's CDR3 is CAIRGLANTDTQYF. The CDR3 coding sequence is TGTGCCATCAGGGGACTAGCTAACACAGATACGCAGTATTTT.

This clone was found a few times. V usage is TRBV7-8 and J usage is TRBJ2-3; the D gene is possibly TRBD2 (5 bases). Trimming pared 7 bases from V and 1 base from J, leaving 12 bases between. The CDR3 spans 14 residues. CDR1 SGHVS and CDR2 FQNEAQ come from the germline V gene. The CDR3 protein is CASTSPGGTDTQYF. The CDR3 coding sequence is TGTGCCAGCACAAGCCCCGGGGGCACAGATACGCAGTATTTT.

The sample holds a few counts of this clone. CDR3 in DNA: TGCAGTGCTCCCTTGGGGCAGGCAGCTTTCTTT. Translated, it gives CSAPLGQAAFF. The chain carries TRBV20-1 and TRBJ1-1; the D gene is possibly TRBD1 (5 bases). The CDR3 runs to 11 residues. CDR1 is DFQATT, CDR2 SNEGSKA, per germline (reference sequence). With 5 bases removed from V and 10 bases from J, the gap between germline ends came to 14 bases.

The chain is built from TRBV7-9 and TRBJ1-5; no clear D gene. Germline values: CDR1 SEHNR, CDR2 FQNEAQ (reference sequence). V was shortened by 3 bases and J by 4 bases, with 7 bases between the two germline ends. This CDR3 has 13 amino acids. The CDR3 reads CASSFQENQPQHF. DNA of the CDR3: TGTGCCAGCAGCTTTCAAGAGAATCAGCCCCAGCATTTT.

The chain couples TRBV15 to TRBJ1-2; 8 bases map to TRBD1. The CDR3 is made up of 17 amino acids. V was clipped by 5 bases and J by 0 bases; unmatched bases: 11. Looked up from germline, CDR1 is LNHNV and CDR2 is YYDKDF (reference sequence). CDR3: CATSPRDRRFANYGYTF. CDR3 in DNA: TGTGCCACCAGCCCCCGGGACAGGAGGTTTGCTAACTATGGCTACACCTTC.

The chain joins TRBV12-5 to TRBJ1-5; 9 positions agree with TRBD1. CDR1 LGHNT and CDR2 FRNRAP come from the germline V gene. The CDR3 length is 16 residues. Trimming removed 4 bases from V and 0 bases from J; junction bases left unmatched: 4. The CDR3 sequence: CASGSWTGDSNQPQHF. CDR3 coding DNA: TGTGCTAGTGGTTCATGGACAGGGGATAGCAATCAGCCCCAGCATTTT. The complete variable domain, with remaining parts taken from reference TRBV12-5 and TRBJ1-5, reads DARVTQTPRHKVTEMGQEVTMRCQPILGHNTVFWYRQTMMQGLELLAYFRNRAPLDDSGMPKDRFSAEMPDATLATLKIQPSEPRDSAVYFCASGSWTGDSNQPQHFGDGTRLSIL.

A few counts support this clone. The chain recombines TRBV27 with TRBJ1-1; a weak D match, TRBD1 (6 bases). The CDR3 is made up of 13 amino acids. Germline values: CDR1 MNHEY, CDR2 SMNVEV (reference sequence). V was cut by 5 bases and J by 1 base, with 8 bases left in between. The chain's CDR3 is CASSMTGNTEAFF. The DNA for the CDR3 is TGTGCCAGCAGTATGACAGGGAACACTGAAGCTTTCTTT.